In its sample, the clone carrying this TCR beta chain was seen a few times. The data were produced by immunoSEQ multiplex PCR, yet TCRdb's version contains in-frame clones alone and is incomplete. The table has around 720,000 clones, roughly 72% seen once. The data derive from a study of shared clonotypes between healthy human individuals. CDR1 and CDR2 from the germline V gene are MNHEY and SMNVEV (reference sequence). This CDR3 spans 14 amino acids. Trimming took 10 bases from V and 4 from J, leaving 18 bases between them. Sequenced: memory CD4+ T cells sorted from blood. Sample subset: CD45RA-negative fraction. This TCR was sampled from a woman aged 30 to 39 in good health. This sequence joins TRBV27 and TRBJ2-3, with D possibly TRBD1 on 6 matching bases. The CDR3 DNA reads as TGTGCCACCAGGGTTCTTCCAGGGGCAGATACGCAGTATTTT. It specifies CATRVLPGADTQYF.